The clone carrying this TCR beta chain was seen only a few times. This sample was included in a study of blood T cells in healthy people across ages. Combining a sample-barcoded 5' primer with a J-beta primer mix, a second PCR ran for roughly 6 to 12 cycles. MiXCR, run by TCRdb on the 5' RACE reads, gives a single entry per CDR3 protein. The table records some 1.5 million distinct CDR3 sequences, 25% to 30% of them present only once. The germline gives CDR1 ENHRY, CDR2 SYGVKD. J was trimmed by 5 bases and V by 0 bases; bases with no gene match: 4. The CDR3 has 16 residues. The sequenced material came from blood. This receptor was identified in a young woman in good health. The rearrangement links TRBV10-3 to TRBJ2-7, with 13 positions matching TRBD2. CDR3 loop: CAISESVGTSGDEQYF. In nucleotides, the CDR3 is TGTGCCATCAGTGAGTCTGTAGGGACTAGCGGGGACGAGCAGTACTTC.